In its sample, the clone carrying this TCR beta chain was seen many times. Its antigen is unknown. Germline lookup yields CDR1 DFQATT and CDR2 SNEGSKA (reference sequence). The V and J ends lost 1 base and 6 bases respectively, with 7 bases between them. The CDR3 is 13 amino acids. This sample is part of a study of T-cell memory formation after mild COVID-19. Study details: Largely, TCR clusters stayed within a single donor. Whole-study results and caveats: There were some responding clones in pre-infection memory, which suggested that cross-reactive memory had joined.

MiXCR, run by TCRdb on the 5' RACE reads, gives a single entry per CDR3 protein. This table holds some 50,000 distinct CDR3 sequences, around a quarter found once. The genes are TRBV20-1 and TRBJ1-6; D not certain. The sample consisted of PBMCs or a T cell subset sorted from them (not recorded which). The receptor comes from a young man who had mild COVID-19 (a few samples of this study predate the infection). Cell type and time point are not known. Here the CDR3 reads CSARAEFNSPLHF. Written as DNA, the CDR3 is TGCAGTGCTAGAGCCGAATTTAATTCACCCCTCCACTTT.